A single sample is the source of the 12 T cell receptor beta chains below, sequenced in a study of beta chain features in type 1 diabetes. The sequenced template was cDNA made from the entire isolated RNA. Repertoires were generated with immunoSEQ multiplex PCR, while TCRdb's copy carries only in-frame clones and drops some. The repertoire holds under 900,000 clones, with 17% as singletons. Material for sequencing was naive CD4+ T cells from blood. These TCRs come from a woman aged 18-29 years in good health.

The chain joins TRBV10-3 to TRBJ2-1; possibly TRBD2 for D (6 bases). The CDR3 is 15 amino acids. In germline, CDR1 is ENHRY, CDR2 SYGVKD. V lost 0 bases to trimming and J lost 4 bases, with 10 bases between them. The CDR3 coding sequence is TGTGCCATCAGTGAGTCCGCTAGCGATTACAATGAGCAGTTCTTC. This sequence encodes CAISESASDYNEQFF.

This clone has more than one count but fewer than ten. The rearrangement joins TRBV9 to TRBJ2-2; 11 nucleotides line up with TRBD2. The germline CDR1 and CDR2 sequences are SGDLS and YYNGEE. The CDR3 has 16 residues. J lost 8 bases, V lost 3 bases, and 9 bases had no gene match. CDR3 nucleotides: TGTGCCAGCAGCGGGATAGCGGGAGGGCCATCGGGGGAGCTGTTTTTT. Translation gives CASSGIAGGPSGELFF.

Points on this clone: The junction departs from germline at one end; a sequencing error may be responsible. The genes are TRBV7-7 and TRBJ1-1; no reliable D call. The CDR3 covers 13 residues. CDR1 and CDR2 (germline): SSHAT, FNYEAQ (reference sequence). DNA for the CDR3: TGTGCTAGCAGCCCACAGCCGGGGATGGGGGCTTTCTTT. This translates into CASSPQPGMGAFF.

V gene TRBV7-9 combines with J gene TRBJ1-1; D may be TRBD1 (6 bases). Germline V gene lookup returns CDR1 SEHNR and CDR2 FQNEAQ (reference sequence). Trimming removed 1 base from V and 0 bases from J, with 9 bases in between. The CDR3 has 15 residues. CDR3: CASSLGRGMNTEAFF. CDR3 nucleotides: TGTGCCAGCAGCTTAGGCAGGGGAATGAACACTGAAGCTTTCTTT.

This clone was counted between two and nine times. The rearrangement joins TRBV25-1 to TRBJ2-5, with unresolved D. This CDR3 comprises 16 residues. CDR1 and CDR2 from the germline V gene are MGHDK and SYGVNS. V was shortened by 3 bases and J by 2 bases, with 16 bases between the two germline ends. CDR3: CASSDFLGGTQETQYF. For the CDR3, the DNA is TGTGCCAGCAGTGATTTTCTAGGCGGTACACAAGAGACCCAGTACTTC.

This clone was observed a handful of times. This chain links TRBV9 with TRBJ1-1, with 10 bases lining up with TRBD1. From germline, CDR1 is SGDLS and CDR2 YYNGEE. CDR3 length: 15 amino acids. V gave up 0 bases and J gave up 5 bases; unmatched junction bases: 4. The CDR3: CASSVGDRGYTEAFF. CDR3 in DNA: TGTGCCAGCAGCGTAGGGGACAGGGGTTATACTGAAGCTTTCTTT.

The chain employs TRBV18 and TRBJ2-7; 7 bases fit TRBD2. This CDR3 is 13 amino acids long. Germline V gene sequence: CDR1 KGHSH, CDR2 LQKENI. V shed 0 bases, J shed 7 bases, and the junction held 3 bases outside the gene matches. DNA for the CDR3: TGTGCCAGCTCACCACCGGCGGGGGTAGAGCAGTACTTC. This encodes CASSPPAGVEQYF.

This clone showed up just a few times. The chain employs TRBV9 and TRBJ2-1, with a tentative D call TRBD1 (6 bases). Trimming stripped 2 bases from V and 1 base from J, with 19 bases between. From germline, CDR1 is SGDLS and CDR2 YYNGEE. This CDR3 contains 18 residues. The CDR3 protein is CASSVPDRLPQSYNEQFF. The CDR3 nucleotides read TGTGCCAGCAGCGTCCCTGACAGGTTACCACAATCCTACAATGAGCAGTTCTTC.

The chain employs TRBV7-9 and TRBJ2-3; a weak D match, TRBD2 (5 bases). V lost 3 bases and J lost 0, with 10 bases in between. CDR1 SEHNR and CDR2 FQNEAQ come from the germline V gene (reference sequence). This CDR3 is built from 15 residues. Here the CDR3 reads CASSFRGLSTDTQYF. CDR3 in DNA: TGTGCCAGCAGCTTCAGAGGGTTGAGCACAGATACGCAGTATTTT.

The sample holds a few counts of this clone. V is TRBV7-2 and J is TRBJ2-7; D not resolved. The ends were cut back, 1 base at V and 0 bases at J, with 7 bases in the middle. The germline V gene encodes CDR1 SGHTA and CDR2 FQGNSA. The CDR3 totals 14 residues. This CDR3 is CASSLVQDSYEQYF. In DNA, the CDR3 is TGTGCCAGCAGCTTAGTCCAGGACTCCTACGAGCAGTACTTC.

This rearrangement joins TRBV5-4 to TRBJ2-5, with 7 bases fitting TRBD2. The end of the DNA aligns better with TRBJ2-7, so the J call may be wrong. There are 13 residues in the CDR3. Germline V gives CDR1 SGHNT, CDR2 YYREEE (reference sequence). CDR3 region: CASSRGTTNEQYF. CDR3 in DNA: TGTGCCAGCAGCCGCGGGACTACGAACGAGCAGTACTTC.

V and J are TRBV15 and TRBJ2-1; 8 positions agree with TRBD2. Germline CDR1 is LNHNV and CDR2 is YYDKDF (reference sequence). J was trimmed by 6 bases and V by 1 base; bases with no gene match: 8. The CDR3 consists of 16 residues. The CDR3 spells CATSRAGTSRFNEQFF. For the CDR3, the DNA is TGTGCCACCAGCAGAGCCGGGACTAGTCGGTTCAATGAGCAGTTCTTC.